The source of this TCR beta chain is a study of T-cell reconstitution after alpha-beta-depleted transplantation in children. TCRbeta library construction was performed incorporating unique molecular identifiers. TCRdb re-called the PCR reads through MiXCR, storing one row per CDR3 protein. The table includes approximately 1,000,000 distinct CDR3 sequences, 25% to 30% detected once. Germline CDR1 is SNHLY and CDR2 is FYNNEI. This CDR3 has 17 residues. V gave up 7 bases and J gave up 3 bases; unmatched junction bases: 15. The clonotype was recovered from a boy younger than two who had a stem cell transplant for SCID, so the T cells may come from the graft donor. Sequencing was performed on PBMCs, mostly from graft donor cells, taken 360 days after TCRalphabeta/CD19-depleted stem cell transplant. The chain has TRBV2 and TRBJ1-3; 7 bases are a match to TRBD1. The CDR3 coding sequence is TGTGCCAGCATGCGGACAGGAGTCTATCCGTATGGAAACACCATATATTTT. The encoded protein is CASMRTGVYPYGNTIYF.